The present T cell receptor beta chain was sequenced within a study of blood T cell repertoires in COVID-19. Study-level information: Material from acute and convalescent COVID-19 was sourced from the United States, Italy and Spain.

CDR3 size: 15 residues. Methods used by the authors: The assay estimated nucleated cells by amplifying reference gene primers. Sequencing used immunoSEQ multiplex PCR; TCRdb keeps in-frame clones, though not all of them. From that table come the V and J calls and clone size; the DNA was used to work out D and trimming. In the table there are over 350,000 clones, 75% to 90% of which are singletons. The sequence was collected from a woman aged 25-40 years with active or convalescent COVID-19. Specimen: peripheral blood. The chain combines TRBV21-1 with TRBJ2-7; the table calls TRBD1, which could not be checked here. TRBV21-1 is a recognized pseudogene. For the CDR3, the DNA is TGTGCCAGCAGCACGCAGACACTCAACATCTACGAGCAGTACTTC. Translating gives CASSTQTLNIYEQYF.